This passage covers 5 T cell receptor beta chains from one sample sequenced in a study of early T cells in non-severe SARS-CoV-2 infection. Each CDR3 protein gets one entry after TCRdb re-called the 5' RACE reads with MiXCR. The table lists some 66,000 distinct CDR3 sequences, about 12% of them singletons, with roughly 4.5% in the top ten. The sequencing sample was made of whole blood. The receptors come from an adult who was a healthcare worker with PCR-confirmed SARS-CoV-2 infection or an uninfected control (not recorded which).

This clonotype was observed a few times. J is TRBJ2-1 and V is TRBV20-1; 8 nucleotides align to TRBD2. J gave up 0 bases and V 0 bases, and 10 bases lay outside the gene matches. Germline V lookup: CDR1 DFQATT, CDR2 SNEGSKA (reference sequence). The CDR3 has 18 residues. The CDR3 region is CSARDPGERGSSYNEQFF. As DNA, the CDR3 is TGCAGTGCTAGAGATCCGGGCGAGCGGGGGAGCTCCTACAATGAGCAGTTCTTC.

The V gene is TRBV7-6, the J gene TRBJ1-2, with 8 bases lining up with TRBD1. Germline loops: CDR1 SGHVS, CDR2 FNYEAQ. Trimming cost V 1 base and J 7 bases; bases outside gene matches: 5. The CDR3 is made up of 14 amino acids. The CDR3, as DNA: TGTGCCAGCAGCTTAGGCCAGGGGGCGCCTGGCTACACCTTC. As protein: CASSLGQGAPGYTF.

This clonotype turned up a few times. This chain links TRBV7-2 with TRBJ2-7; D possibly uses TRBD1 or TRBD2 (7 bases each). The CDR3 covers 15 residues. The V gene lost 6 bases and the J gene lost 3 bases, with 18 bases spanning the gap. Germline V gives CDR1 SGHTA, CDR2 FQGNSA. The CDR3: CASSPGGGGIYEQYF. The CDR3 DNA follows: TGTGCCAGCAGTCCAGGGGGGGGCGGTATCTACGAGCAGTACTTC.

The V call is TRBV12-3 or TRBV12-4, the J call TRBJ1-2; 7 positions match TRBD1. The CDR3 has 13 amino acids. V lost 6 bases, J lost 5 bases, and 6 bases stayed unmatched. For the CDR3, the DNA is TGTGCCAGCAGCCCCGGGACAGATTATGGCTACACCTTC. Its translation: CASSPGTDYGYTF.

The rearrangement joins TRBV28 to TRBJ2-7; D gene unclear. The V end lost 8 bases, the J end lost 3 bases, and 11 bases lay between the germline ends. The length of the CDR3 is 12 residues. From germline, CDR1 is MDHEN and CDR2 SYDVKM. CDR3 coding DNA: TGTGCCAGCGCTAGGTCAGTCTACGAGCAGTACTTC. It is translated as CASARSVYEQYF.